This T cell receptor beta chain was recorded in a study of regulatory T cells in long-lasting Graves disease. Overall study findings and caveats: New patients shared fewer public clonotypes (around 970) than persistent patients did (about 2,700).

Time point meaning: newly diagnosed GD, antithyroid drugs for less than 3 months. PBMC RNA was the source of the TCR library. This clonotype was counted many times. Its antigen is not known. This CDR3 has 13 residues. V dropped 3 bases and J dropped 2 bases, with 7 bases sitting between them. In germline, CDR1 is SGHAT, CDR2 FQNNGV. Construction of TCR beta libraries relied on iRepertoire HTBI primers and on Arm-PCR targeting CDR3 regions. MiXCR was run by TCRdb on the multiplex PCR reads, yielding one entry per CDR3 protein. Altogether approximately 350,000 distinct CDR3 sequences are present, 16% being singletons, with the ten largest covering 25% to 30%. These data also formed part of another study, on T cells in Graves' hyperthyroidism and ophthalmopathy. That paper states: First-round RT-PCR with HTBI primers amplified the TCR CDR3 region.

This rearrangement joins TRBV11-2 to TRBJ2-5; D remains unclear. The sequencing here drew on peripheral blood mononuclear cells (PBMCs), taken at new diagnosis, from a patient treated with antithyroid drugs. The receptor was isolated from a man aged 35-49 years with Graves disease. The CDR3 DNA is TGTGCCAGCAGCTTTTCCCGACAAGAGACCCAGTACTTC. Its translation: CASSFSRQETQYF.